This TCR beta chain is drawn from a study of cytomegalovirus exposure and HLA in healthy donors. As for this clone: Its matching antigen is unknown.

PCR employed 60 Vbeta and 13 Jbeta primers. Data came from immunoSEQ multiplex PCR; TCRdb stores just in-frame clones and leaves some out. This repertoire shows 300,000 or so clones, approximately 84% found once; its top ten account for about 2%. The V segment lost 3 bases and the J segment 7 bases; nucleotides outside the gene matches: 10. Germline V CDR1 and CDR2: SGDLS, YYNGEE. The CDR3 is made up of 15 amino acids. Study-wide points: Altogether, some 170 TCR beta chains were recorded as cytomegalovirus-associated. In an earlier analysis, most TCR beta V segments were productive about 90% or about 30% of the time. Reportedly, diagnosis of cytomegalovirus status by the classifier showed high specificity and sensitivity. Several of the most significant clusters appeared linked to common viral pathogens, based on a later analysis.

The specimen sequenced was PBMCs. The source is a woman between 40 and 55 years old in good health and CMV-seropositive. This chain links TRBV9 with TRBJ2-7, with TRBD2 matching over 10 bases. CDR3 region: CASSDLAGGRGEQYF. CDR3 nucleotide sequence: TGTGCCAGCAGCGACTTAGCGGGAGGAAGGGGGGAGCAGTACTTC. Combining the CDR3 with reference TRBV9 and TRBJ2-7 gives the whole variable domain DSGVTQTPKHLITATGQRVTLRCSPRSGDLSVYWYQQSLDQGLQFLIQYYNGEERAKGNILERFSAQQFPDLHSELNLSSLELGDSALYFCASSDLAGGRGEQYFGPGTRLTVT.